A single sample gave rise to the 16 T cell receptor beta chains below, sequenced in a study of blood T cells in healthy people across ages. Next came a second PCR, run for about 7 to 12 cycles, which used a sample-barcoded 5' primer along with a J-beta primer mix. TCRdb re-derived calls from the 5' RACE reads in MiXCR, one entry per CDR3 protein. The sample records approximately 800,000 distinct CDR3 sequences, roughly 40% being singletons. The sequenced sample was blood. The receptors here all came from a man aged 18 to 30 in good health.

The count of this clonotype is one. At one boundary the junction diverges from the germline segment, which might be a read error. This chain connects TRBV19 to TRBJ1-6, with 8 bases matching TRBD1. The length of the CDR3 is 15 residues. Germline V gene data show CDR1 as LNHDA and CDR2 as SQIVND (reference sequence). DNA for the CDR3: TGTGCCAGTAGCTTTGGACAGGGCTATTATTCACCCCTCCACTTT. This sequence encodes CASSFGQGYYSPLHF.

The CDR3: CARQKRAGGNEQFF. In DNA, the CDR3 is TGTGCCAGGCAGAAGCGAGCGGGGGGCAATGAGCAGTTCTTC. V usage is TRBV27 and J usage is TRBJ2-1; TRBD2 agrees at 9 bases. Trimming removed 9 bases from V and 6 bases from J; junction bases left unmatched: 9. CDR1 is MNHEY, CDR2 SMNVEV, per germline (reference sequence). The CDR3 runs 14 residues.

This sequence joins TRBV7-9 and TRBJ1-4, with 7 positions matching TRBD1. Germline trimming cut 4 bases from V and 3 bases from J; bases unmatched to any gene: 8. The CDR3 extends over 16 amino acids. CDR1 and CDR2 from the germline V gene are SEHNR and FQNEAQ (reference sequence). The CDR3 DNA sequence: TGTGCCAGCAGCTCACACAGGGGACAAGCTAATGAAAAACTGTTTTTT. It specifies CASSSHRGQANEKLFF.

This clonotype was observed a few times. The V gene is TRBV20-1, the J gene TRBJ2-1, with D maybe TRBD1 (5 bases). The DNA end lines up better with TRBJ2-7; the J call may be wrong. Germline CDR1 DFQATT, CDR2 SNEGSKA (reference sequence). This CDR3 contains 15 residues. CDR3 in amino acids: CSAQGTYRTYNEQYF. The CDR3 DNA follows: TGCAGTGCTCAGGGAACTTACCGGACCTACAATGAGCAGTACTTC.

In this sample, this clonotype turned up a few times. The J gene is TRBJ2-3, the V gene TRBV7-2, with a tentative D call TRBD1 (5 bases). Trimming removed 8 bases from V and 0 bases from J, with 21 bases in between. This CDR3 comprises 17 residues. Germline V gene data show CDR1 as SGHTA and CDR2 as FQGNSA. The chain's CDR3 is CASYPSGRAFSTDTQYF. The CDR3 DNA sequence: TGTGCCAGCTACCCTTCGGGCAGGGCCTTTAGCACAGATACGCAGTATTTT.

This chain connects TRBV13 to TRBJ2-5; no definite D call. Germline V gives CDR1 PRHDT, CDR2 FYEKMQ (reference sequence). This CDR3 spans 15 amino acids. V was clipped by 0 bases and J by 4 bases, with 12 bases between them. DNA of the CDR3: TGTGCCAGCAGCTTAGGTCCTGAAGGCGGAGAGACCCAGTACTTC. It encodes CASSLGPEGGETQYF.

Ten or more counts support this clonotype. This chain connects TRBV20-1 to TRBJ1-2; a possible D gene is TRBD1 (5 bases). The germline V gene encodes CDR1 DFQATT and CDR2 SNEGSKA (reference sequence). The length of the CDR3 is 13 residues. V dropped 1 base and J dropped 8 bases, with 14 bases sitting between them. The CDR3 region has the DNA TGCAGTGCTAGAGTGGGGGGGTCGCGCGGCTACACCTTC. Translation gives CSARVGGSRGYTF.

This clonotype came up a few times. The chain couples TRBV29-1 to TRBJ1-4; D ambiguous. V dropped 4 bases and J dropped 8 bases, with 14 bases sitting between them. Germline V gene lookup returns CDR1 SQVTM and CDR2 ANQGSEA. This CDR3 comprises 13 residues. The CDR3 DNA follows: TGCAGCGTTGGGGTGGCGAACAAGGAAAAACTGTTTTTT. This encodes CSVGVANKEKLFF.

This clonotype occurred a few times. This chain connects TRBV4-1 to TRBJ2-7; 7 nucleotides agree with TRBD1. With the DNA end fitting TRBJ2-5 better, the J assignment may be wrong. CDR3 length: 14 residues. CDR1 is MGHRA, CDR2 YSYEKL, per germline. CDR3 nucleotide sequence: TGCGCCAGCAGCCAAGGGGACAGTAGGAAGACCCAGTACTTC. Translation gives CASSQGDSRKTQYF.

This clonotype was counted a single time. J is TRBJ2-1 and V is TRBV5-1; 10 nucleotides align to TRBD1. This CDR3 has 15 residues. CDR1 and CDR2 from the germline V gene are SGHRS and YFSETQ. V lost 4 bases, J lost 4 bases, and 5 bases stayed unmatched. The CDR3 DNA reads as TGCGCCAGCAGCGCCGGACAGGGGGGGTACAATGAGCAGTTCTTC. It codes for CASSAGQGGYNEQFF.

This clonotype was counted a few times. V gene TRBV6-2 or TRBV6-3 combines with J gene TRBJ2-1; weak D call: TRBD1 (5 bases). Germline V gene lookup returns CDR1 MNHEY and CDR2 SVGEGT. This CDR3 has 14 amino acids. V lost 6 bases to trimming and J lost 4 bases, with 13 bases between them. The CDR3 region has the DNA TGTGCCAGCAGCTCCCGACAGACTTACAATGAGCAGTTCTTC. This sequence encodes CASSSRQTYNEQFF.

J is TRBJ2-5 and V is TRBV7-2, with 8 bases that match TRBD2. The CDR3 extends over 15 amino acids. The germline gives CDR1 SGHTA, CDR2 FQGNSA. V lost 7 bases to trimming and J lost 5 bases; unmatched junction nucleotides: 12. CDR3 bases: TGTGCCAGCAACACGTCGGGACTAGGGGGGGAGACCCAGTACTTC. Translation gives CASNTSGLGGETQYF.

The sample holds a few counts of this clonotype. The gene calls are TRBV29-1 and TRBJ1-1; no clear D. CDR3 size: 14 residues. Germline V CDR1 and CDR2: SQVTM, ANQGSEA. V gave up 6 bases and J gave up 9 bases, with 23 bases separating them. The CDR3 DNA reads as TGCAGCGTCAAGGAGGTCTTGGGCCCCCCCCAAGCTTTCTTT. Amino acid sequence: CSVKEVLGPPQAFF.

The chain links TRBV5-1 to TRBJ2-1; tentative D call: TRBD2 (6 bases). The CDR3 has 16 residues. The germline CDR1 and CDR2 sequences are SGHRS and YFSETQ. Trimming stripped 7 bases from V and 0 bases from J, with 17 bases between. This CDR3 reads CASGAEGSSSYNEQFF. CDR3 in DNA: TGCGCCAGCGGGGCGGAGGGGTCGAGCTCCTACAATGAGCAGTTCTTC.

This clonotype appeared a few times. CDR3 nucleotides: TGTGCCAGCAGCTTGGACCAGGGTTCCCAGCCCCAGCATTTT. Protein: CASSLDQGSQPQHF. The chain is built from TRBV7-9 and TRBJ1-5; TRBD1 might be the D (5 bases). The CDR3 runs to 14 residues. Trimming stripped 3 bases from V and 7 bases from J, with 13 bases between. Germline assignment: CDR1 SEHNR and CDR2 FQNEAQ (reference sequence).

This clonotype was detected only a few times. In DNA form, the CDR3 reads TGCGCCAGCAGCCAAGGTTCAGCTAGCAATCAGCCCCAGCATTTT. Translated, it gives CASSQGSASNQPQHF. V usage is TRBV4-1 and J usage is TRBJ1-5, with unresolved D. CDR1 and CDR2 from the germline V gene are MGHRA and YSYEKL. The CDR3 extends over 15 amino acids. Trimming shortened V by 1 base and J by 0 bases, and 7 bases separated the two germline ends.